This entry lists 10 T cell receptor beta chains sequenced from one sample in a study of shared clonotypes between healthy human individuals (dated by TCRdb to about 2020). Library generation was performed with the immunoSEQ multiplex PCR assay. Not all clones reach the TCRdb copy of this immuneACCESS table, which keeps in-frame sequences only. Checked studies attribute under half of the gap to unresolved V genes and leave the rest unexplained. The sample profile shows about 530,000 clones; about 95% of them were found once. The ten largest clones add up to less than 0.06% of the sample. The sequencing input was naive CD4+ T cells sorted from blood. The sample's cell subset or site label, in plain terms: CD45RA+ positively selected. Source of these receptors: a woman in her twenties or thirties in good health.

CDR3 nucleotide sequence: TGTGCCAGCAGCTTGGGGGACCACCAAGAGACCCAGTACTTC. It yields the protein CASSLGDHQETQYF. The chain is built from TRBV11-3 and TRBJ2-5, with D perhaps being TRBD1 or TRBD2 (5 bases each). The CDR3 sequence is 14 residues long. The V end lost 3 bases, the J end lost 0 bases, and 8 bases lay between the germline ends. Germline V gene lookup returns CDR1 SGHNT and CDR2 YENEEA.

The chain uses TRBV6-6 and TRBJ1-1; unclear D gene. Trimming took off 5 bases at V and 0 bases at J, with 10 bases between the two ends. Germline loops: CDR1 MNHNY, CDR2 SVGAGI (reference sequence). The CDR3 spans 14 residues. The DNA of the CDR3 is TGTGCCAGCAGTCCGCAGACTTTGAACACTGAAGCTTTCTTT. Protein sequence: CASSPQTLNTEAFF.

The chain combines TRBV5-1 with TRBJ2-1; the match to TRBD1 covers 7 bases. The trim removed 2 bases at V and 7 bases at J, leaving 9 bases unmatched. This CDR3 has 15 amino acids. Germline V CDR1 and CDR2: SGHRS, YFSETQ. The CDR3: CASSFENRGVNEQFF. CDR3 nucleotides: TGCGCCAGCAGCTTCGAGAACAGGGGAGTAAATGAGCAGTTCTTC.

The chain joins TRBV5-1 to TRBJ2-1; a possible D gene is TRBD1 (6 bases). V lost 6 bases and J 4 bases, leaving 14 bases between the germline ends. The CDR3 contains 14 residues. Looked up from germline, CDR1 is SGHRS and CDR2 is YFSETQ. The CDR3 region is CASTPQDRYNEQFF. DNA of the CDR3: TGCGCCAGCACCCCGCAGGACAGATACAATGAGCAGTTCTTC.

The CDR3 spells CSVEGWDDEKLFF. The CDR3 DNA reads TGCAGCGTTGAAGGGTGGGATGATGAAAAACTGTTTTTT. This chain uses TRBV29-1 with TRBJ1-4, with D unresolved. The CDR3 is 13 residues long. Per the germline V gene, CDR1 is SQVTM and CDR2 is ANQGSEA. V was shortened by 1 base and J by 6 bases, with 9 bases between the two germline ends.

The chain employs TRBV5-4 and TRBJ2-2, with 7 nucleotides matching TRBD1. The CDR3 runs 17 residues. Per the germline V gene, CDR1 is SGHNT and CDR2 is YYREEE (reference sequence). With 4 bases clipped from V and 5 bases from J, the junction kept 14 bases outside the gene matches. DNA of the CDR3: TGTGCCAGCAGCCCAGCGCAAAGGGGGCACGGTACCGGGGAGCTGTTTTTT. This sequence encodes CASSPAQRGHGTGELFF.

Written as DNA, the CDR3 is TGCGCCAGCAGCCATCCCGTAGCTAGCGGATCTAGCACAGATACGCAGTATTTT. Translated: CASSHPVASGSSTDTQYF. The chain couples TRBV4-1 to TRBJ2-3; 7 positions agree with TRBD2. Germline V gene sequence: CDR1 MGHRA, CDR2 YSYEKL. V was clipped by 3 bases and J by 0 bases; unmatched bases: 12. This CDR3 region has 18 residues.

This chain connects TRBV5-8 to TRBJ2-1; D remains ambiguous. This CDR3 is 14 amino acids long. Germline V lookup: CDR1 SGHTS, CDR2 YDEGEE. V was clipped by 0 bases and J by 8 bases, with 12 bases between them. CDR3 sequence reads: CASSLEFAVDEQFF. The CDR3 coding sequence is TGTGCCAGCAGCTTGGAGTTTGCGGTTGATGAGCAGTTCTTC.

This chain connects TRBV7-9 to TRBJ2-7; TRBD1 matches 9 bases. From germline, CDR1 is SEHNR and CDR2 FQNEAQ (reference sequence). V trimming: 4 bases; J trimming: 2 bases; junction bases outside the gene matches: 3. CDR3 length: 14 amino acids. CDR3 nucleotides: TGTGCCAGCAGCTCAGGACAGGGGCCCTACGAGCAGTACTTC. Residues: CASSSGQGPYEQYF.

This clone was seen once. This chain joins TRBV28 and TRBJ2-7; D may be TRBD2 (7 bases). Germline CDR1 is MDHEN and CDR2 is SYDVKM. This CDR3 comprises 13 residues. V was pared by 6 bases and J by 3 bases, with 12 bases between. CDR3 DNA: TGTGCCAGCAGAAAGGGGGGGAGCTACGAGCAGTACTTC. Translated, it gives CASRKGGSYEQYF. Full variable domain (missing parts from reference TRBV28 and TRBJ2-7): DVKVTQSSRYLVKRTGEKVFLECVQDMDHENMFWYRQDPGLGLRLIYFSYDVKMKEKGDIPEGYSVSREKKERFSLILESASTNQTSMYLCASRKGGSYEQYFGPGTRLTVT.